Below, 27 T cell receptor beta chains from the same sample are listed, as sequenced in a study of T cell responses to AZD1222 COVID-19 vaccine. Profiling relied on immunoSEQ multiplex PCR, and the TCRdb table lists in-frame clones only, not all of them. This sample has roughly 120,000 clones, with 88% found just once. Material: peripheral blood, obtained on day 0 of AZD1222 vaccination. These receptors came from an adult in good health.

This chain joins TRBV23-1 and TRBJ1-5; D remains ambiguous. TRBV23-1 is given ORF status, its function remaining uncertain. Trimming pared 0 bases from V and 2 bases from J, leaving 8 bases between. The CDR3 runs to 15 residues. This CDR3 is CASSQSKRGNQPQHF. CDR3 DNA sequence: TGCGCCAGCAGTCAATCGAAACGTGGCAATCAGCCCCAGCATTTT.

CDR3 loop: CASSRTDTEAFF. CDR3 in DNA: TGTGCCAGCAGCCGTACGGACACTGAAGCTTTCTTT. The chain employs TRBV11-3 and TRBJ1-1, with D uncertain. Per the germline V gene, CDR1 is SGHNT and CDR2 is YENEEA. The CDR3 is 12 residues long. The ends were cut back, 5 bases at V and 3 bases at J, with 7 bases in the middle.

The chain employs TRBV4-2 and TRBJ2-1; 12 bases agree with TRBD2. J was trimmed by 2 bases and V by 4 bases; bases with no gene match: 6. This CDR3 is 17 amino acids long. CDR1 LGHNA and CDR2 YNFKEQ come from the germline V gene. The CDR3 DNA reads TGTGCCAGCAGCCTCCATCTAGCGGGAGGGCCCTACAATGAGCAGTTCTTC. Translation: CASSLHLAGGPYNEQFF.

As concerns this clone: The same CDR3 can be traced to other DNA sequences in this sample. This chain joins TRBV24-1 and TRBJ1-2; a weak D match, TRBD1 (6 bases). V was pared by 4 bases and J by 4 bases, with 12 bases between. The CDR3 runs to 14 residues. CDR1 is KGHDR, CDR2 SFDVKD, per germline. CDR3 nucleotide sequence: TGTGCCACCAGTGACCCAGGACAGTTCTATGGCTACACCTTC. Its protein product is CATSDPGQFYGYTF.

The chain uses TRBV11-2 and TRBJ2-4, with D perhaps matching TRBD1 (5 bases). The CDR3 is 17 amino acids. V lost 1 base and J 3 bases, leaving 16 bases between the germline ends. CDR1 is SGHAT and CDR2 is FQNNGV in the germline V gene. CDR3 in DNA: TGTGCCAGCAGCTTAGGTTGGGCAGGGTATGGCAAAAACATTCAGTACTTC. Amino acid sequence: CASSLGWAGYGKNIQYF.

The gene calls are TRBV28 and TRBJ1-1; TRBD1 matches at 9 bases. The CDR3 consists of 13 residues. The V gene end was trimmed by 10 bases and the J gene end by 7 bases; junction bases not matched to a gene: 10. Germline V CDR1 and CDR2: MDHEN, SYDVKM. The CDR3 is CAIKTGGGFEAFF. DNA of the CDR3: TGTGCCATTAAGACAGGGGGGGGTTTTGAAGCTTTCTTT.

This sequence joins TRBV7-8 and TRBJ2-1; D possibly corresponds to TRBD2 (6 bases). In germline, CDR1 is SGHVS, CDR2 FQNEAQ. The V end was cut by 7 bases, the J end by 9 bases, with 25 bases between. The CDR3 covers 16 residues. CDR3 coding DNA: TGTGCCAGCACCCTCGGCTTTGGAGGGGTAACGGGTGAGCAGTTCTTC. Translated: CASTLGFGGVTGEQFF.

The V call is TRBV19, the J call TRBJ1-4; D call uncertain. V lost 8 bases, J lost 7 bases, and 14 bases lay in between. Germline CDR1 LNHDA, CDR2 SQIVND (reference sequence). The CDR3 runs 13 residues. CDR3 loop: CASGALGAEKLFF. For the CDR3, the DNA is TGTGCCAGTGGCGCCCTTGGAGCTGAAAAACTGTTTTTT.

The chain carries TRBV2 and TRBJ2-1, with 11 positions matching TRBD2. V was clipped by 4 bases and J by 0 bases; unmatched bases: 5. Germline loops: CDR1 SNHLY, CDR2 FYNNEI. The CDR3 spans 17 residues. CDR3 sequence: CASSGLAGGRSYNEQFF. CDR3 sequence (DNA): TGTGCCAGCAGTGGTCTAGCGGGAGGCCGCTCCTACAATGAGCAGTTCTTC.

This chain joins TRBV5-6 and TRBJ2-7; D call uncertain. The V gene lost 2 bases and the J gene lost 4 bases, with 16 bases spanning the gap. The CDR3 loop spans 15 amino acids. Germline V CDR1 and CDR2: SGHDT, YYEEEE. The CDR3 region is CASSLGPLARYEQYV. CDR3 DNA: TGTGCCAGCAGCTTAGGACCGCTTGCTCGGTACGAGCAGTACGTC.

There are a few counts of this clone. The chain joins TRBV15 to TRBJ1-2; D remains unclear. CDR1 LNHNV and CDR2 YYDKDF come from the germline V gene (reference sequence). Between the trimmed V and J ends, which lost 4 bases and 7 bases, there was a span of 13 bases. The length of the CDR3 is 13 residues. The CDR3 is CATSTDLWSGYTF. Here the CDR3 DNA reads TGTGCCACCAGCACTGACTTGTGGTCTGGCTACACCTTC. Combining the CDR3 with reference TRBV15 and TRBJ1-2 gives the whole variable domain DAMVIQNPRYQVTQFGKPVTLSCSQTLNHNVMYWYQQKSSQAPKLLFHYYDKDFNNEADTPDNFQSRRPNTSFCFLDIRSPGLGDTAMYLCATSTDLWSGYTFGSGTRLTVV.

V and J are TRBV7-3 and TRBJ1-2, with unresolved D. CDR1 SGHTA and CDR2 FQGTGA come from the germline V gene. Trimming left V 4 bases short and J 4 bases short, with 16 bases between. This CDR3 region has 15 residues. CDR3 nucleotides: TGTGCCAGCAGCTCCATACCCGGAGGTGTCTATGGCTACACCTTC. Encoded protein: CASSSIPGGVYGYTF.

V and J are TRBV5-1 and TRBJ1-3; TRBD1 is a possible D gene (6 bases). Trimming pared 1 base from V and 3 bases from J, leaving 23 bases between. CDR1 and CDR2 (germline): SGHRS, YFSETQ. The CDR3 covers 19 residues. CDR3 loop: CASSLLSSRVIGGGNTIYF. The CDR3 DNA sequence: TGCGCCAGCAGCTTGCTCTCTTCCAGGGTCATAGGGGGTGGAAACACCATATATTTT.

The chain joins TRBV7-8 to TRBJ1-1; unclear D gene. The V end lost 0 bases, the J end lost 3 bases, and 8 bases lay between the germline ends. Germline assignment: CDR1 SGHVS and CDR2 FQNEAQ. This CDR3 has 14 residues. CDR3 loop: CASSLADWDTEAFF. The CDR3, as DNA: TGTGCCAGCAGCTTAGCGGATTGGGACACTGAAGCTTTCTTT.

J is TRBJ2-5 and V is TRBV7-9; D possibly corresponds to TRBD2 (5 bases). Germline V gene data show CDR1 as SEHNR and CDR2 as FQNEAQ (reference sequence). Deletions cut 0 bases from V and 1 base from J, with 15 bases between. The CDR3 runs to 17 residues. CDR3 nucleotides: TGTGCCAGCAGCTTAGCAGTGAGGGTGGCAATCCAAGAGACCCAGTACTTC. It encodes CASSLAVRVAIQETQYF.

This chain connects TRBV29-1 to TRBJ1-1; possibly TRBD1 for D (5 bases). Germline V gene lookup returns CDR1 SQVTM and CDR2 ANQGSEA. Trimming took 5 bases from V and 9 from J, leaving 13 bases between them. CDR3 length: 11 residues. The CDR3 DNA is TGCAGCGTTATGACAGTAGACAAAGCTTTCTTT. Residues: CSVMTVDKAFF.

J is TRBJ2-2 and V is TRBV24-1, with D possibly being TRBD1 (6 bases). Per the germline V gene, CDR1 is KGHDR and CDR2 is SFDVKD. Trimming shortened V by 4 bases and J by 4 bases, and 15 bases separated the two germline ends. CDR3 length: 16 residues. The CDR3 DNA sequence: TGTGCCACCAGTGAAACCTCCGGGACAAGCACCGGGGAGCTGTTTTTT. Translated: CATSETSGTSTGELFF.

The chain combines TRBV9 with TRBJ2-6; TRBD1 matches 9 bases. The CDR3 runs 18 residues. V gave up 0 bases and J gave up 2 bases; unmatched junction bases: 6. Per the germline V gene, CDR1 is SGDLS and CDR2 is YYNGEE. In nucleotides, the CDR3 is TGTGCCAGCAGCGTAGACCCTCGGGACAGGGCTGGGGCCAACGTCCTGACTTTC. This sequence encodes CASSVDPRDRAGANVLTF.

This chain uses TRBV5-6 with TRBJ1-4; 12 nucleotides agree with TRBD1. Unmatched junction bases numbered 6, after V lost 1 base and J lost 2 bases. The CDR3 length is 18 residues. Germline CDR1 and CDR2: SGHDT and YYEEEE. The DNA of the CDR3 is TGTGCCAGCAGCTTGTATCGGGACAGGGGGCAGACTAATGAAAAACTGTTTTTT. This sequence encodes CASSLYRDRGQTNEKLFF.

The CDR3 here is CASRHNEQFF. As DNA, the CDR3 is TGTGCCAGCAGACACAATGAGCAGTTCTTC. V usage is TRBV6-5 and J usage is TRBJ2-1; D unclear. In germline, CDR1 is MNHEY, CDR2 SVGAGI. Trimming shortened V by 6 bases and J by 5 bases, and 2 bases separated the two germline ends. This CDR3 is 10 amino acids long.

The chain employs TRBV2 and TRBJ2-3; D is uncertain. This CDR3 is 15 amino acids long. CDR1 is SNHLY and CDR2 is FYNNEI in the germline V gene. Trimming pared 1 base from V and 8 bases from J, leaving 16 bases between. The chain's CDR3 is CASSEGPPVSRTQYF. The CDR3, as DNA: TGTGCCAGCAGTGAAGGTCCACCAGTGTCGCGTACGCAGTATTTT.

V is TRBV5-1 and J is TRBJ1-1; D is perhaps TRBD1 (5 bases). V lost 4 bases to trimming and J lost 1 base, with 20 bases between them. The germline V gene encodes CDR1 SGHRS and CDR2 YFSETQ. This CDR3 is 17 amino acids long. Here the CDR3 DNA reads TGCGCCAGCAGCCCAGAACCGGGGCGGGTGGGGAACACTGAAGCTTTCTTT. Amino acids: CASSPEPGRVGNTEAFF.

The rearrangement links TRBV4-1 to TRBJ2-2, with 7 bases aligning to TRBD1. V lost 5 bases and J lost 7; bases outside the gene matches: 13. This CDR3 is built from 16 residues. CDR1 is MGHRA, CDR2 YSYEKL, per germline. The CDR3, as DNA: TGCGCCAGCAGCAAAGTTCCCCCAGGGGGAAACGGGGAGCTGTTTTTT. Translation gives CASSKVPPGGNGELFF.

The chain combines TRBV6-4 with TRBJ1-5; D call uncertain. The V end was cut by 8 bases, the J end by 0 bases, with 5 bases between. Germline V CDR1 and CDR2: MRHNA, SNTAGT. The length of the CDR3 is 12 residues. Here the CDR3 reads CASSGSNQPQHF. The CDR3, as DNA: TGTGCCAGCTCGGGTAGCAATCAGCCCCAGCATTTT.

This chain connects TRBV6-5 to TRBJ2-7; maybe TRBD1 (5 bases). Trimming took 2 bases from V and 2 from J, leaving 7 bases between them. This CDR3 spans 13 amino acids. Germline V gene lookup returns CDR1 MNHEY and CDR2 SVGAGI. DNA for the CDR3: TGTGCCAGCAGTTACAGGGGTGCCTACGAGCAGTACTTC. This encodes CASSYRGAYEQYF.

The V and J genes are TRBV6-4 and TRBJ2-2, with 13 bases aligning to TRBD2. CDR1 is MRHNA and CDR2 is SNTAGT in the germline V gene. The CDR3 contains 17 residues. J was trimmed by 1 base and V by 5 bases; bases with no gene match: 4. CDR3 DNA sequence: TGTGCCAGCAGTTGGACTAGCGGGGGAGTGAACACCGGGGAGCTGTTTTTT. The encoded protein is CASSWTSGGVNTGELFF.

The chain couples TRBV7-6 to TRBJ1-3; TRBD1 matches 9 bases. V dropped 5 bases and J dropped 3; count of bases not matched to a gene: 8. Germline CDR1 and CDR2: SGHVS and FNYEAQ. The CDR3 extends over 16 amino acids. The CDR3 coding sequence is TGTGCCAGCAGCCTACAGGGGGCTCCGAATGGAAACACCATATATTTT. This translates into CASSLQGAPNGNTIYF.